Each of the 14 T cell receptor beta chains below was sequenced from the same sample in a study of T cell responses to AZD1222 COVID-19 vaccine. Clones were sequenced by immunoSEQ multiplex PCR, and TCRdb holds only the in-frame ones, with some missing. This table has tens of thousands of clones, over 85% appearing once. The source material was peripheral blood, sampled on day 0 of AZD1222 vaccination. Every receptor here comes from an adult in good health.

This chain connects TRBV11-3 to TRBJ2-5; D uncertain. Germline CDR1 SGHNT, CDR2 YENEEA. Between the trimmed V and J ends, which lost 5 bases and 7 bases, there was a span of 14 bases. This CDR3 is 13 amino acids long. The CDR3 here is CASSPRRASTQYF. DNA for the CDR3: TGTGCCAGCAGCCCCCGGCGCGCCTCGACCCAGTACTTC.

This chain uses TRBV28 with TRBJ1-1; D is undetermined. V lost 4 bases, J lost 8 bases, and 11 bases lay in between. CDR1 is MDHEN and CDR2 is SYDVKM in the germline V gene. This CDR3 is built from 12 residues. The CDR3 region has the DNA TGTGCCAGCAGTTCGACGAGGTACGAAGCTTTCTTT. Its protein product is CASSSTRYEAFF.

This chain links TRBV12-3 or TRBV12-4 with TRBJ1-2; D perhaps matches TRBD1 (5 bases). V lost 6 bases, J lost 8 bases, and 10 bases lay in between. CDR3 size: 11 residues. This chain's CDR3 is CASSPQVGYTF. The CDR3 nucleotides are TGTGCCAGCAGCCCACAGGTGGGCTACACCTTC.

The CDR3 is CASSLGPAYPGETQYF. In DNA form, the CDR3 reads TGTGCCAGCAGTCTAGGCCCGGCCTACCCTGGGGAGACCCAGTACTTC. The chain combines TRBV11-1 with TRBJ2-5; D gene ambiguous. Trimming cost V 6 bases and J 5 bases, with 22 bases left between them. Germline V CDR1 and CDR2: SGHAT, FQDESV (reference sequence). CDR3 length equals 16 residues.

The chain is built from TRBV6-5 and TRBJ1-5; 7 bases are shared with TRBD1. The CDR3 covers 15 residues. The ends lost 6 bases at V and 3 bases at J; junction bases unmatched: 8. The germline V gene encodes CDR1 MNHEY and CDR2 SVGAGI. CDR3 coding DNA: TGTGCCAGCAGAAAAACGGGACAGCCCAATCAGCCCCAGCATTTT. Its protein product is CASRKTGQPNQPQHF.

The chain joins TRBV7-9 to TRBJ2-1, with 8 bases fitting TRBD2. Unmatched junction bases numbered 7, after V lost 2 bases and J lost 4 bases. The germline gives CDR1 SEHNR, CDR2 FQNEAQ (reference sequence). The CDR3 consists of 16 residues. CDR3 in amino acids: CASSLQAGGKYNEQFF. The CDR3 DNA reads as TGTGCCAGCAGCTTACAGGCGGGGGGTAAATACAATGAGCAGTTCTTC.

This clone was seen a handful of times. This chain joins TRBV7-2 and TRBJ1-1; D is unresolved. Trimming took off 1 base at V and 8 bases at J, with 14 bases between the two ends. The CDR3 is 14 residues long. From germline, CDR1 is SGHTA and CDR2 FQGNSA. In DNA, the CDR3 is TGTGCCAGCAGCTTAGACGTCCACACTGAGGAAGCTTTCTTT. It yields the protein CASSLDVHTEEAFF.

The chain links TRBV3-1 (or the pseudogene TRBV3-2) to TRBJ1-4; D perhaps matches TRBD1 (5 bases). Per the germline V gene, CDR1 is LGHDT and CDR2 is YNNKEL (reference sequence). This CDR3 has 15 amino acids. Trimming cost V 1 base and J 7 bases, with 13 bases left between them. The CDR3 DNA reads as TGTGCCAGCAGCCAAGGAGGCTCGGGGGGTGAAAAACTGTTTTTT. Encoded protein: CASSQGGSGGEKLFF.

The chain has TRBV5-1 and TRBJ1-1; the D gene is possibly TRBD1 (6 bases). Germline V lookup: CDR1 SGHRS, CDR2 YFSETQ. CDR3 size: 13 residues. V lost 3 bases and J 5 bases, leaving 11 bases between the germline ends. The CDR3 DNA is TGCGCCAGCAGCTCACAGGGTTATACTGAAGCTTTCTTT. This translates into CASSSQGYTEAFF.

This chain joins TRBV5-5 and TRBJ1-2; D call uncertain. The CDR3 runs to 15 residues. The V end was cut by 0 bases, the J end by 3 bases, with 12 bases between. Germline CDR1 SGHKS, CDR2 YYEKEE (reference sequence). The CDR3 region is CASSLVQSRDYGYTF. The CDR3 DNA reads TGTGCCAGCAGCTTGGTGCAGTCCAGAGACTATGGCTACACCTTC.

Remarks on this clone: Distinct nucleotide sequences in the sample also encode this CDR3. The chain recombines TRBV29-1 with TRBJ2-1; no definite D call. Germline values: CDR1 SQVTM, CDR2 ANQGSEA. Trimming pared 6 bases from V and 0 bases from J, leaving 3 bases between. The CDR3 consists of 11 residues. The CDR3 sequence: CSVDSYNEQFF. The CDR3 DNA is TGCAGCGTCGACTCCTACAATGAGCAGTTCTTC.

The chain is built from TRBV5-1 and TRBJ1-4; TRBD1 is a possible D gene (5 bases). Germline V gene lookup returns CDR1 SGHRS and CDR2 YFSETQ. V lost 4 bases to trimming and J lost 3 bases, with 10 bases between them. The CDR3 is 14 amino acids. In nucleotides, the CDR3 is TGCGCCAGCAGCGGGGGGTATTCTAATGAAAAACTGTTTTTT. As protein: CASSGGYSNEKLFF.

This chain uses TRBV6-5 with TRBJ1-5; 8 positions agree with TRBD1. Unmatched junction bases numbered 5, after V lost 7 bases and J lost 6 bases. This CDR3 comprises 13 residues. In germline, CDR1 is MNHEY, CDR2 SVGAGI. This chain's CDR3 is CASMQGAGQPQHF. The CDR3 bases are TGTGCCAGCATGCAGGGGGCCGGTCAGCCCCAGCATTTT.

This sequence joins TRBV10-3 and TRBJ1-5; maybe TRBD1 (5 bases). This CDR3 has 16 amino acids. Trimming stripped 6 bases from V and 1 base from J, with 16 bases between. Germline CDR1 ENHRY, CDR2 SYGVKD. The CDR3 sequence: CAISDQGAGSNQPQHF. DNA for the CDR3: TGTGCCATCAGCGATCAGGGTGCTGGGAGCAATCAGCCCCAGCATTTT.